A single sample gave rise to the 10 T cell receptor beta chains below, sequenced in a study of blood T cell repertoires in COVID-19. Assay: immunoSEQ multiplex PCR; the TCRdb copy retains only in-frame clones and omits some. Among approximately 300,000 clones listed, roughly 90% were seen once. The sequenced sample was peripheral blood. All receptors derive from a woman between 50 and 59 years old with active or convalescent COVID-19.

This chain uses TRBV7-8 with TRBJ2-7, with 8 bases that match TRBD1. The CDR3 is 14 residues long. With 1 base clipped from V and 3 bases from J, the junction kept 2 bases outside the gene matches. Germline V lookup: CDR1 SGHVS, CDR2 FQNEAQ. CDR3 in amino acids: CASSLGTGYYEQYF. CDR3 sequence (DNA): TGTGCCAGCAGCTTAGGGACAGGGTACTACGAGCAGTACTTC.

This clone has only a few counts. The V gene is TRBV27, the J gene TRBJ2-7, with TRBD1 identical over 7 bases. Germline V gives CDR1 MNHEY, CDR2 SMNVEV (reference sequence). There are 16 residues in the CDR3. Germline trimming cut 3 bases from V and 3 bases from J; bases unmatched to any gene: 11. CDR3 in amino acids: CASSFGAGGFFYEQYF. The CDR3 coding sequence is TGTGCCAGCAGTTTTGGGGCAGGGGGATTCTTCTACGAGCAGTACTTC.

V gene TRBV24-1 combines with J gene TRBJ2-3; D is undetermined. The V gene's germline CDR1 is KGHDR and CDR2 SFDVKD. The CDR3 has 15 residues. Trimming took off 3 bases at V and 4 bases at J, with 13 bases between the two ends. In DNA, the CDR3 is TGTGCCACCAGTGATGGCCTTCGAGGAGCAGATACGCAGTATTTT. Amino acid sequence: CATSDGLRGADTQYF.

V and J are TRBV30 and TRBJ2-3, with D possibly being TRBD2 (5 bases). The CDR3 runs to 18 residues. The germline CDR1 and CDR2 sequences are GTSNPN and SVGIG (reference sequence). The V end was cut by 3 bases, the J end by 0 bases, with 22 bases between. In DNA, the CDR3 is TGTGCCTGGAGAGTCCCGTCGGTGCGGGTTACTAGCACAGATACGCAGTATTTT. Its protein is CAWRVPSVRVTSTDTQYF. Based on the CDR3 plus reference TRBV30 and TRBJ2-3, the full variable domain is SQTIHQWPATLVQPVGSPLSLECTVEGTSNPNLYWYRQAAGRGLQLLFYSVGIGQISSEVPQNLSASRPQDRQFILSSKKLLLSDSGFYLCAWRVPSVRVTSTDTQYFGPGTRLTVL.

The chain is built from TRBV29-1 and TRBJ2-7, with TRBD2 matching over 8 bases. Trimming took 5 bases from V and 2 from J; bases not matched to a gene: 5. CDR3 length: 13 amino acids. The germline V gene encodes CDR1 SQVTM and CDR2 ANQGSEA. The CDR3 region has the DNA TGCAGCGTTTCCGGGACTAGGCCCTACGAGCAGTACTTC. Encoded protein: CSVSGTRPYEQYF.

This chain uses TRBV7-9 with TRBJ2-7; 7 nucleotides align to TRBD2. The CDR3 consists of 14 residues. J was trimmed by 5 bases and V by 5 bases; bases with no gene match: 9. Per germline, CDR1 SEHNR and CDR2 FQNEAQ (reference sequence). This CDR3 is CASSPSGAPNEQYF. The DNA for the CDR3 is TGTGCCAGCAGCCCCAGCGGGGCCCCCAACGAGCAGTACTTC.

This clone has only one observation. The chain recombines TRBV9 with TRBJ2-7; 11 bases fit TRBD2. The trim removed 2 bases at V and 3 bases at J, leaving 4 bases unmatched. CDR1 and CDR2 (germline): SGDLS, YYNGEE. The CDR3 runs 15 residues. The CDR3 here is CASSVLGTSGYEQYF. CDR3 bases: TGTGCCAGCAGCGTTCTCGGGACTAGCGGCTACGAGCAGTACTTC.

V gene TRBV4-1 combines with J gene TRBJ1-1, with D possibly TRBD1 on 5 matching bases. The CDR3 is made up of 16 amino acids. With 0 bases removed from V and 5 bases from J, the gap between germline ends came to 16 bases. Germline V gene data show CDR1 as MGHRA and CDR2 as YSYEKL. CDR3 amino acids: CASSQEVIRGWTEAFF. CDR3 sequence (DNA): TGCGCCAGCAGCCAAGAAGTAATAAGGGGCTGGACTGAAGCTTTCTTT.

The CDR3 nucleotides are TGCACCAGCAGCCAAGATAGCCTAGTTAGGATTACGAACACTGAAGCTTTCTTT. It translates to CTSSQDSLVRITNTEAFF. The chain employs TRBV1 and TRBJ1-1. TRBV1 is shown as a pseudogene. The CDR3 runs to 18 residues.

The chain carries TRBV29-1 and TRBJ1-1; the D gene is possibly TRBD1 (6 bases). Deletions cut 3 bases from V and 1 base from J, with 15 bases between. The CDR3 sequence is 15 residues long. Germline CDR1 and CDR2: SQVTM and ANQGSEA. The CDR3 sequence: CSVDLWGGRNTEAFF. DNA of the CDR3: TGCAGCGTTGATCTCTGGGGGGGCCGGAACACTGAAGCTTTCTTT.